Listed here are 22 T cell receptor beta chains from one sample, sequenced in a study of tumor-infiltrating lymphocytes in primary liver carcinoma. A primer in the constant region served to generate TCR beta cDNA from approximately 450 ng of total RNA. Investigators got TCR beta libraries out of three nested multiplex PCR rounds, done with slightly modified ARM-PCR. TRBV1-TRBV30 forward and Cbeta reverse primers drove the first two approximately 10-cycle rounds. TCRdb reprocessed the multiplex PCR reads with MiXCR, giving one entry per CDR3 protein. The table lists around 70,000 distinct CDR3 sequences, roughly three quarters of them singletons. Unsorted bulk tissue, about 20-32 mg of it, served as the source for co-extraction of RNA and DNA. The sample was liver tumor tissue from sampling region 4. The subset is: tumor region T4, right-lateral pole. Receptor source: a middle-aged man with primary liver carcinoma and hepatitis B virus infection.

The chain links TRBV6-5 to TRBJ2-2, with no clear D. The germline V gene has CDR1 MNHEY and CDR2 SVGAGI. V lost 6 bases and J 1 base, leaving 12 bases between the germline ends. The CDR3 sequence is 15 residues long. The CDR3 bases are TGTGCCAGCAGCGGTAACCACCGGAACACCGGGGAGCTGTTTTTT. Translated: CASSGNHRNTGELFF.

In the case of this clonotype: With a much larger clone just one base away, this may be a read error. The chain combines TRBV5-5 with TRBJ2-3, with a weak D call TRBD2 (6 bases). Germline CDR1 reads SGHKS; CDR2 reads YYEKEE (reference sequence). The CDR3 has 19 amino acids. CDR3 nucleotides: TGTGTCAGCAGCTGGCTCCCCGCTGAACCGGGACTCCCTTTGGGTACGCAGTATTTT. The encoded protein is CVSSWLPAEPGLPLGTQYF.

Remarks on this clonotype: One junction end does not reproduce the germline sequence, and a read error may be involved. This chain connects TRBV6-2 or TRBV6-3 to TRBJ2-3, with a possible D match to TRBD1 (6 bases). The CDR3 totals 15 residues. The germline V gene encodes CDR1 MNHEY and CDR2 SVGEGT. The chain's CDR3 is CASGYLGQNIDTQYF. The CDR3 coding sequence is TGTGCCAGCGGTTACCTCGGACAGAACATAGATACGCAGTATTTT.

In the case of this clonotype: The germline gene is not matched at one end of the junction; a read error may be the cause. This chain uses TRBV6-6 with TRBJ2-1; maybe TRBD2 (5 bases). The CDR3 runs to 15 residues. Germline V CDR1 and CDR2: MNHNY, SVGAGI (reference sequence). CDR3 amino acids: CASSYMISVNSEQFF. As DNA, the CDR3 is TGTGCCAGCAGTTACATGATTAGCGTTAATAGTGAGCAATTCTTC.

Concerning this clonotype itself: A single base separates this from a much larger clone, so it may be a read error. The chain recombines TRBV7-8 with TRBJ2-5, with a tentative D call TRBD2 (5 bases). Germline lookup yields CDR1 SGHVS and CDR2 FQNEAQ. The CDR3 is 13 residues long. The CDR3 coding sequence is TGTGCCAGCAGCACCAAATTCGGGGAGACCCAGCACTTC. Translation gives CASSTKFGETQHF.

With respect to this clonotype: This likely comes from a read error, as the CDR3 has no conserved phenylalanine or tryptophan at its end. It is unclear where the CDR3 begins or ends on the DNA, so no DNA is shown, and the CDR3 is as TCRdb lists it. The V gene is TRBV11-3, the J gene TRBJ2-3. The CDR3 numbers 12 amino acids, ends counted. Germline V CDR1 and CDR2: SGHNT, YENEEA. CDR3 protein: CASSVDSDAQCL.

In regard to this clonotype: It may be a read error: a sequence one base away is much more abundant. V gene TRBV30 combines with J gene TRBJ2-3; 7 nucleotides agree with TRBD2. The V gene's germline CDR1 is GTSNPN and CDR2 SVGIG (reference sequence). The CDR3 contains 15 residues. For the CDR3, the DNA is TGTGCCTGCAGTGTATCGGGGGGATTCACAGATACGCAGTATTTT. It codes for CACSVSGGFTDTQYF.

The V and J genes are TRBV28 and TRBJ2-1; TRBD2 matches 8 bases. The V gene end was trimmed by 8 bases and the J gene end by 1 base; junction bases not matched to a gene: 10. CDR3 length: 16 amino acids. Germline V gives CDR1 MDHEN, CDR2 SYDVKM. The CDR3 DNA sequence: TGTGCCAGCGACTCTCGTGCGGGAGGTTCCTACAATGAGCAGTTCTTC. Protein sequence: CASDSRAGGSYNEQFF. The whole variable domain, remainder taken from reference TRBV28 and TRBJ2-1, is DVKVTQSSRYLVKRTGEKVFLECVQDMDHENMFWYRQDPGLGLRLIYFSYDVKMKEKGDIPEGYSVSREKKERFSLILESASTNQTSMYLCASDSRAGGSYNEQFFGPGTRLTVL.

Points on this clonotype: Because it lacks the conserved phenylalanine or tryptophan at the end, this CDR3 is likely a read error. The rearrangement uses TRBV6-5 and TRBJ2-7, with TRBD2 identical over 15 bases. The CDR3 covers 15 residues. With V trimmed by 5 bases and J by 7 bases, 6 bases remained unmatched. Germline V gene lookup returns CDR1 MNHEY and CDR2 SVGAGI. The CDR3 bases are TGTGCCAGCAGTCGGGGACTAGCGGGAGGCTATGAGCAGTACTTA. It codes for CASSRGLAGGYEQYL.

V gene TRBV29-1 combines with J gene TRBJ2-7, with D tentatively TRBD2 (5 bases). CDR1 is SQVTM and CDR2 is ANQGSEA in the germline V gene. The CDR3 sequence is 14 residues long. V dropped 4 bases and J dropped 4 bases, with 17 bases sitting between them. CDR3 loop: CSVAPGIGAYEQYF. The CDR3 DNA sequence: TGCAGCGTTGCACCCGGGATAGGTGCGTACGAGCAGTACTTC.

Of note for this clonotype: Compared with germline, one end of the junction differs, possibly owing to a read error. In DNA, the CDR3 is TGTACCAGCAGTGAACGGGACAGGGGGACAGATACGCAGTATTTT. Residues: CTSSERDRGTDTQYF. The rearrangement uses TRBV2 and TRBJ2-3; TRBD1 aligns across 11 bases. This CDR3 is built from 15 residues. Germline-derived CDR1 and CDR2 are SNHLY and FYNNEI.

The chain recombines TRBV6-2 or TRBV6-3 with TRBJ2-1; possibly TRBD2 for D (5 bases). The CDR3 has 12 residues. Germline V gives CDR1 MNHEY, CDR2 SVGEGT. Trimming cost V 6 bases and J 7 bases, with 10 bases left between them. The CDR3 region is CASSRLANEQFF. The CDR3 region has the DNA TGTGCCAGCAGCCGCCTAGCAAATGAGCAGTTCTTC.

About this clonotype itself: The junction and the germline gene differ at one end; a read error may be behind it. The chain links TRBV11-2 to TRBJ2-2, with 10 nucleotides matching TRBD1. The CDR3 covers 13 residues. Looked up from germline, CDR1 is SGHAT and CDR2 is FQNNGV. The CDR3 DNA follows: TGTGTCACGGGACAGGGGAACACTGGGGAGCTGTTCTTT. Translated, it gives CVTGQGNTGELFF.

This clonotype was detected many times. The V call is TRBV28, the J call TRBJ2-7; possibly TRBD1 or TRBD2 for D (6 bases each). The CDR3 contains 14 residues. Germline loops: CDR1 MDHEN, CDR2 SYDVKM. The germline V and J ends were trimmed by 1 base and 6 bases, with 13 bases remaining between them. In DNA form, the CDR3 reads TGTGCCAGCAGTTTATACAGGGACTCGGCCGAGCAGTACTTC. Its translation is CASSLYRDSAEQYF.

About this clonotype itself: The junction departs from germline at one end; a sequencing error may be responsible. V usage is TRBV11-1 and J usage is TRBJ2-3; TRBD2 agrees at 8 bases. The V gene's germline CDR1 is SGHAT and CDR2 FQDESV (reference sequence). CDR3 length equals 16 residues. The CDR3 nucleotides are TGTGCCAGCAGTCTCGGGACTAGTACACAAACAGATACGCTGTATTTT. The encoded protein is CASSLGTSTQTDTLYF.

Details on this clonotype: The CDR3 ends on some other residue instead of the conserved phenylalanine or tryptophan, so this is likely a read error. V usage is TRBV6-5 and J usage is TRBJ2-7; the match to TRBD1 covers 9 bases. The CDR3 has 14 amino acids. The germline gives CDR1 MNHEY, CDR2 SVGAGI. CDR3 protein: CASSPSRDRVEQYS. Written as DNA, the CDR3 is TGCGCCAGTAGTCCATCCCGGGACAGGGTGGAGCAGTACTCC.

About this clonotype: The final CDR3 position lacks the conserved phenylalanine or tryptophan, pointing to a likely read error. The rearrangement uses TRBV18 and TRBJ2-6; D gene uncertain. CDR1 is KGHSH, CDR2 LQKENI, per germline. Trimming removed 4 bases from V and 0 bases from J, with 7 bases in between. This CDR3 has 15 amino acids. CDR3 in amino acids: CASSLTTSGANVLTL. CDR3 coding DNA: TGTGCCAGCTCACTTACCACCTCTGGGGCCAACGTCCTGACTTTA.

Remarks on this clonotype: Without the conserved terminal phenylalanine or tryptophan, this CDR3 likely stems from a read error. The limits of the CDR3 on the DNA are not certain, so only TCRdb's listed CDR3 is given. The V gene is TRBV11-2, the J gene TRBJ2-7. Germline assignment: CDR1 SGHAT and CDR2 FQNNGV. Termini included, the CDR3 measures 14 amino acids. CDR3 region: CASSLTDTAYEHYS.

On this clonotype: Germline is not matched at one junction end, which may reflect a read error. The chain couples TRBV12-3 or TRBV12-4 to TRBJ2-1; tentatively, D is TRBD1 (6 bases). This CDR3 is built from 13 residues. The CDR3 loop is CGSSTCRGNEQFF. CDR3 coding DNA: TGTGGCAGCAGCACGTGCAGGGGTAATGAGCAGTTCTTC.

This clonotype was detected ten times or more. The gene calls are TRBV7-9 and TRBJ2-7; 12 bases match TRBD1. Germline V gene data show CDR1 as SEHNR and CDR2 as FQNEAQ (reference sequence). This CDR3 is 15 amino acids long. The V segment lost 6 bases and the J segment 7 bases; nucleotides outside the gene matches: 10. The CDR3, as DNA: TGTGCCAGCAGACCACCGGGACAGGGGGCGGGTGAGCAGTACTTC. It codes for CASRPPGQGAGEQYF.

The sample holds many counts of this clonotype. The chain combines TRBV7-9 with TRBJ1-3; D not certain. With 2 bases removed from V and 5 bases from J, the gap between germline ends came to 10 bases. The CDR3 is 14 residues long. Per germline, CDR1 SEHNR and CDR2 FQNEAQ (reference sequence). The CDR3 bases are TGTGCCAGCAGCTTAATCAAGGATCGAAACACCATATATTTT. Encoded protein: CASSLIKDRNTIYF.

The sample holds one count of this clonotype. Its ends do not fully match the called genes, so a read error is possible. CDR3 DNA sequence: TGTGCCGGCAGTTTATCGGCTAGCGGGGGACCCAATGAGCAGTCCTTC. Protein: CAGSLSASGGPNEQSF. The V call is TRBV12-3 or TRBV12-4, the J call TRBJ2-1; 10 nucleotides line up with TRBD2. CDR3 length equals 16 residues.